One and the same sample provided the 14 T cell receptor beta chains below, sequenced in a study of beta chain features in type 1 diabetes (dated by TCRdb to the late 2010s). General study outcomes and caveats: Type 1 diabetes patients showed a moderate but significant shortening of TCRB CDR3 length in all four CD4+ subsets.

Antigens for these TCRs are unknown. Libraries were constructed by the immunoSEQ multiplex PCR assay. The entire isolated RNA was reverse transcribed using the High Capacity cDNA Reverse Transcription Kit, and thus expressed TCRB transcripts were sequenced. TCRdb's version of the immuneACCESS table is confined to in-frame rearrangements and falls short of the full clone set. An unresolved V gene accounts for under half of the shortfall where checked; the remainder is of unknown origin. The sample table lists 200,000 to 250,000 clones, roughly 14% of them with a count of one. Approximately 0.018% of the sample goes to the ten largest clones. The sample was naive CD4+ T cells from blood. The sample's cell subset or site label, decoded: true naive CD4+ T cells. These receptors were collected from a young man with type 1 diabetes.

J is TRBJ2-7 and V is TRBV29-1; D might be TRBD1 (5 bases). From germline, CDR1 is SQVTM and CDR2 ANQGSEA. The ends were cut back, 4 bases at V and 6 bases at J, with 13 bases in the middle. The CDR3 is 12 amino acids. The CDR3: CSVGQSLSEQYF. Here the CDR3 DNA reads TGCAGCGTTGGACAGAGCCTCTCCGAGCAGTACTTC.

The CDR3 loop is CASSPDRPRRPLHF. The CDR3 region has the DNA TGCGCCAGCAGCCCGGACAGGCCCAGGAGGCCCCTCCACTTT. The chain carries TRBV5-1 and TRBJ1-6; 7 bases are a match to TRBD1. The germline V gene encodes CDR1 SGHRS and CDR2 YFSETQ. The trim removed 4 bases at V and 13 bases at J, leaving 11 bases unmatched. This CDR3 has 14 amino acids. Using reference TRBV5-1 and TRBJ1-6 for the parts outside the CDR3, the full variable domain is KAGVTQTPRYLIKTRGQQVTLSCSPISGHRSVSWYQQTPGQGLQFLFEYFSETQRNKGNFPGRFSGRQFSNSRSEMNVSTLELGDSALYLCASSPDRPRRPLHFGNGTRLTVT.

This clone has more than one count but fewer than ten. The gene calls are TRBV12-5 and TRBJ2-1; 8 bases agree with TRBD2. With V trimmed by 6 bases and J by 4 bases, 8 bases remained unmatched. The CDR3 contains 15 residues. The germline V gene has CDR1 LGHNT and CDR2 FRNRAP. This chain's CDR3 is CASGYTSGGYNEQFF. The CDR3 DNA sequence: TGTGCTAGTGGCTATACTAGCGGTGGGTACAATGAGCAGTTCTTC.

This clone was detected only a few times. The V gene is TRBV2, the J gene TRBJ1-5; no definite D call. Germline assignment: CDR1 SNHLY and CDR2 FYNNEI. Trimming left V 3 bases short and J 5 bases short, with 8 bases between. This CDR3 is built from 13 residues. The CDR3 bases are TGTGCCAGCAGTGATGAACAAGATCAGCCCCAGCATTTT. The encoded protein is CASSDEQDQPQHF. Together with reference TRBV2 and TRBJ1-5, the CDR3 gives the full variable domain: EPEVTQTPSHQVTQMGQEVILRCVPISNHLYFYWYRQILGQKVEFLVSFYNNEISEKSEIFDDQFSVERPDGSNFTLKIRSTKLEDSAMYFCASSDEQDQPQHFGDGTRLSIL.

The chain uses TRBV7-2 and TRBJ2-1, with 8 bases aligning to TRBD2. V lost 1 base and J lost 4; bases outside the gene matches: 9. The CDR3 sequence is 17 residues long. Germline V gene sequence: CDR1 SGHTA, CDR2 FQGNSA. CDR3 coding DNA: TGTGCCAGCAGCTTAGATATCCCCAGCGGGAGATACAATGAGCAGTTCTTC. Translated: CASSLDIPSGRYNEQFF.

This clone was seen a few times. V gene TRBV30 combines with J gene TRBJ1-6; D is unclear. Trimming removed 4 bases from V and 9 bases from J, with 10 bases in between. The CDR3 consists of 12 residues. Germline assignment: CDR1 GTSNPN and CDR2 SVGIG (reference sequence). The CDR3 region has the DNA TGTGCCTGGACGACCGGAGGTTCACCCCTCCACTTT. Its translation: CAWTTGGSPLHF. The variable domain in full, with the rest retrieved from reference TRBV30 and TRBJ1-6, is SQTIHQWPATLVQPVGSPLSLECTVEGTSNPNLYWYRQAAGRGLQLLFYSVGIGQISSEVPQNLSASRPQDRQFILSSKKLLLSDSGFYLCAWTTGGSPLHFGNGTRLTVT.

This clone has just a few counts. The gene calls are TRBV7-2 and TRBJ1-1; TRBD1 is a possible D gene (5 bases). Germline V lookup: CDR1 SGHTA, CDR2 FQGNSA. The CDR3 is 14 amino acids. V was cut by 2 bases and J by 3 bases, with 10 bases left in between. CDR3 sequence (DNA): TGTGCCAGCAGCTTATGGACGGGGGACACTGAAGCTTTCTTT. Its protein is CASSLWTGDTEAFF.

This chain links TRBV6-5 with TRBJ2-1; tentative D call: TRBD1 (6 bases). V shed 2 bases and J shed 5 bases, with 13 bases lying between them. The CDR3 is 15 residues long. Germline V gene sequence: CDR1 MNHEY, CDR2 SVGAGI. The CDR3 DNA follows: TGTGCCAGCAGTTACGTCCCCCGGACAGACAATGAGCAGTTCTTC. As protein: CASSYVPRTDNEQFF.

The rearrangement joins TRBV5-1 to TRBJ1-1; D perhaps matches TRBD1 (5 bases). V was pared by 2 bases and J by 6 bases, with 14 bases between. The V gene's germline CDR1 is SGHRS and CDR2 YFSETQ. This CDR3 is 14 amino acids long. The chain's CDR3 is CASSFSPGISEAFF. The DNA for the CDR3 is TGCGCCAGCAGCTTCAGTCCAGGGATCTCTGAAGCTTTCTTT.

This clone was counted between two and nine times. The rearrangement links TRBV14 to TRBJ1-2, with 7 positions matching TRBD1. With V trimmed by 0 bases and J by 2 bases, 6 bases remained unmatched. The germline CDR1 and CDR2 sequences are SGHDN and FVKESK. The CDR3 spans 16 residues. The CDR3: CASSQDRQGPNYGYTF. DNA of the CDR3: TGTGCCAGCAGCCAAGATCGACAGGGCCCCAACTATGGCTACACCTTC.

There are a few counts of this clone. V gene TRBV5-1 combines with J gene TRBJ2-1; possibly TRBD2 for D (6 bases). The CDR3 is made up of 14 amino acids. Trimming stripped 3 bases from V and 5 bases from J, with 12 bases between. CDR1 is SGHRS, CDR2 YFSETQ, per germline. The CDR3 bases are TGCGCCAGCAGCTCCGGGACTTTGGACAATGAGCAGTTCTTC. It is translated as CASSSGTLDNEQFF.

The table lists this clone with many counts. This sequence joins TRBV7-9 and TRBJ2-1; D might be TRBD2 (6 bases). CDR1 is SEHNR and CDR2 is FQNEAQ in the germline V gene (reference sequence). The CDR3 is 14 residues long. V was trimmed by 1 base and J by 5 bases, leaving 9 bases between them. This CDR3 reads CASSLGGGNNEQFF. Written as DNA, the CDR3 is TGTGCCAGCAGCTTAGGTGGAGGGAACAATGAGCAGTTCTTC.

The chain couples TRBV11-2 to TRBJ2-5; no firm D call. The CDR3 loop spans 12 amino acids. Germline V gives CDR1 SGHAT, CDR2 FQNNGV. The germline V and J ends were trimmed by 5 bases and 1 base, with 5 bases remaining between them. CDR3 protein: CASSASQETQYF. The CDR3 coding sequence is TGTGCCAGCAGCGCGAGCCAAGAGACCCAGTACTTC.

This clone appeared a few times. The chain has TRBV7-6 and TRBJ1-3; the D is unclear. Trimming removed 1 base at V and 4 bases at J, with 8 bases between. Per germline, CDR1 SGHVS and CDR2 FNYEAQ. The CDR3 consists of 14 residues. This CDR3 reads CASSLGEGGNTIYF. Written as DNA, the CDR3 is TGTGCCAGCAGCTTAGGCGAGGGCGGAAACACCATATATTTT.